This TCR beta chain was sequenced during a study of blood T cell repertoires in COVID-19. Produced via immunoSEQ multiplex PCR; TCRdb's table is partial and in-frame only. The sample lists around 300,000 clones, 70% to 90% seen once, with about 2.2% in the top ten. Germline V gene sequence: CDR1 MNHNS, CDR2 SASEGT. Trimming pared 4 bases from V and 2 bases from J, leaving 15 bases between. The CDR3 has 16 amino acids. The sequenced sample consisted of peripheral blood. V is TRBV6-1 and J is TRBJ1-5; possible D gene TRBD1, 5 bases. The origin of this receptor is a woman aged 30 to 39 who had recovered from COVID-19. The CDR3 nucleotides read TGTGCCAGCAGTGTGCTCCGACAGACCCGCAATCAGCCCCAGCATTTT. Translated, it gives CASSVLRQTRNQPQHF.